These 14 T cell receptor beta chains share one sample of origin, sequenced in a study of shared clonotypes between healthy human individuals (dated by TCRdb to the early 2020s). Library preparation was by the immunoSEQ multiplex PCR assay. The table comes from immuneACCESS by way of TCRdb, which keeps in-frame sequences with V and J called. Part of the clones is missing from these tables; in studies checked, under half for an unresolved V gene and the rest for unknown reasons. This sample has 2 million to 2.5 million clones in its table, and 80% to 95% of those were observed once. The ten largest account for 0.39% of the sample. The sample comprised naive CD4+ T cells from PBMCs. Per the publication, the cell subset or site label means: CD45RA+ positively selected. Source of these receptors: a man between 18 and 29 years old in good health. Some clones in this sample may be carry-over from other donors' samples.

V is TRBV7-2 and J is TRBJ2-3; the D gene is possibly TRBD2 (7 bases). CDR1 and CDR2 (germline): SGHTA, FQGNSA. This CDR3 contains 15 residues. Trimming pared 3 bases from V and 4 bases from J, leaving 14 bases between. The CDR3 DNA sequence: TGTGCCAGCAGCTTGGAAGGGGGGAGGGCAGATACGCAGTATTTT. Its protein is CASSLEGGRADTQYF.

The J gene is TRBJ2-7, the V gene TRBV9; the D is unclear. CDR1 and CDR2 (germline): SGDLS, YYNGEE. This CDR3 contains 13 residues. Trimming cost V 6 bases and J 2 bases, with 12 bases left between them. CDR3 loop: CASTWTSAYEQYF. The DNA for the CDR3 is TGTGCCAGCACTTGGACGTCGGCCTACGAGCAGTACTTC.

J is TRBJ2-4 and V is TRBV27, with D unresolved. The CDR3 consists of 15 residues. The germline V gene has CDR1 MNHEY and CDR2 SMNVEV (reference sequence). V was pared by 1 base and J by 8 bases, with 15 bases between. CDR3 nucleotides: TGTGCCAGCAGTTTATTCGGCAGCAGTAGGGACATTCAGTACTTC. It is translated as CASSLFGSSRDIQYF.

This clone appeared a single time. V usage is TRBV27 and J usage is TRBJ1-2; 8 nucleotides match TRBD1. V was pared by 6 bases and J by 8 bases, with 11 bases of the junction left unmatched. The germline V gene has CDR1 MNHEY and CDR2 SMNVEV (reference sequence). This CDR3 region has 14 residues. The CDR3 DNA follows: TGTGCCAGCAGCTGGGACAGGAATTCGGGGGGCTACACCTTC. This encodes CASSWDRNSGGYTF.

This clone was counted a few times. Other DNA sequences of this sample code for an identical CDR3. This sequence joins TRBV7-2 and TRBJ2-2; TRBD2 aligns across 7 bases. After removal of 5 bases from V and 0 bases from J, the junction contained 3 bases not matched to a gene. CDR1 SGHTA and CDR2 FQGNSA come from the germline V gene. CDR3 length: 15 amino acids. The CDR3 region has the DNA TGTGCCAGCAGCCTACGGGGGGCGAACACCGGGGAGCTGTTTTTT. Protein product: CASSLRGANTGELFF.

This chain uses TRBV4-3 with TRBJ2-3, with 8 bases aligning to TRBD2. This CDR3 comprises 14 residues. CDR1 is LGHNA, CDR2 YSLEER, per germline. V shed 5 bases and J 0 bases; nucleotides not matched to a gene: 1. CDR3 loop: CASSSSGSTDTQYF. The CDR3 nucleotides read TGCGCCAGCAGCTCTAGCGGGAGCACAGATACGCAGTATTTT.

This clone was counted a few times. The rearrangement uses TRBV6-5 and TRBJ1-1, with D uncertain. V was shortened by 0 bases and J by 8 bases, with 10 bases between the two germline ends. CDR1 and CDR2 (germline): MNHEY, SVGAGI. This CDR3 has 13 residues. The DNA of the CDR3 is TGTGCCAGCAGTTACTCGGGTATAGGGGAAGCTTTCTTT. Translation: CASSYSGIGEAFF.

This clone appeared once. The genes are TRBV18 and TRBJ2-4; D remains unclear. The CDR3 totals 14 residues. V shed 2 bases and J shed 8 bases, with 13 bases lying between them. The germline V gene encodes CDR1 KGHSH and CDR2 LQKENI. Written as DNA, the CDR3 is TGTGCCAGCTCACCAGGCCTCGACATGGACATTCAGTACTTC. Translated, it gives CASSPGLDMDIQYF.

In its sample, this clone was seen once. The chain is built from TRBV29-1 and TRBJ2-7; D is perhaps TRBD1 (5 bases). Germline values: CDR1 SQVTM, CDR2 ANQGSEA. Trimming pared 4 bases from V and 2 bases from J, leaving 12 bases between. The CDR3 extends over 13 amino acids. CDR3 loop: CSVAIEGAYEQYF. CDR3 DNA sequence: TGCAGCGTTGCGATCGAAGGGGCCTACGAGCAGTACTTC.

The rearrangement links TRBV6-1 to TRBJ2-1; D may match TRBD1 or TRBD2 (5 bases each). Germline V gene sequence: CDR1 MNHNS, CDR2 SASEGT. This CDR3 spans 14 amino acids. The ends were cut back, 2 bases at V and 10 bases at J, with 15 bases in the middle. CDR3 bases: TGTGCCAGCAGTGAAAGCGCCCGGGACCTAGAGCAGTTCTTC. Translated: CASSESARDLEQFF.

The V call is TRBV28, the J call TRBJ1-5; 12 bases map to TRBD1. This CDR3 comprises 16 residues. Trimming at V came to 6 bases and at J to 4 bases, leaving 7 bases not matched to a gene. Germline CDR1 MDHEN, CDR2 SYDVKM. This CDR3 is CASSQWGQGANQPQHF. The CDR3 nucleotides read TGTGCCAGCAGCCAATGGGGACAGGGGGCTAATCAGCCCCAGCATTTT.

This clone was recorded only once. The gene calls are TRBV21-1 and TRBJ2-2; the tabulated D call, TRBD2, remains unverified against the DNA. TRBV21-1 is a pseudogene segment. The CDR3 is 17 residues long. CDR3 coding DNA: TGTGCCAGCAGCAAACCCCCGGGAGGGGTAAACACCGGGGAGCTGTTTTTT. It encodes CASSKPPGGVNTGELFF.

The V and J genes are TRBV5-1 and TRBJ2-5; D is ambiguous. Trimming removed 0 bases at V and 1 base at J, with 7 bases between. CDR3 length: 14 amino acids. In germline, CDR1 is SGHRS, CDR2 YFSETQ. The CDR3 region has the DNA TGCGCCAGCAGCTTGGCGTTCAGCCAAGAGACCCAGTACTTC. Amino acid sequence: CASSLAFSQETQYF. Complete variable domain (other parts from reference TRBV5-1 and TRBJ2-5): KAGVTQTPRYLIKTRGQQVTLSCSPISGHRSVSWYQQTPGQGLQFLFEYFSETQRNKGNFPGRFSGRQFSNSRSEMNVSTLELGDSALYLCASSLAFSQETQYFGPGTRLLVL.

The count of this clone is one. This chain connects TRBV7-9 to TRBJ1-4; D might be TRBD1 (6 bases). CDR3 length: 16 amino acids. Trimming removed 5 bases from V and 3 bases from J, with 16 bases in between. CDR1 is SEHNR, CDR2 FQNEAQ, per germline (reference sequence). CDR3 bases: TGTGCCAGCAGCGCAGTTGGGGGCGGACCTAATGAAAAACTGTTTTTT. It specifies CASSAVGGGPNEKLFF.